These 20 T cell receptor beta chains share one sample of origin, sequenced in a study of long-term antiretroviral therapy in people with HIV. Sequencing relied on immunoSEQ assay v3.0, run at survey level. Clones were read by immunoSEQ multiplex PCR, and TCRdb kept only the in-frame ones, dropping some. The table has fewer than 40,000 clones, 80% seen once. Here the sequenced sample was unsorted PBMCs, taken 3.4 years after starting antiretroviral therapy. The receptors come from a man aged 25-45 years with HIV.

The chain uses TRBV11-2 and TRBJ2-6; TRBD1 matches 9 bases. The ends lost 8 bases at V and 5 bases at J; junction bases unmatched: 7. CDR3 length: 15 amino acids. Per the germline V gene, CDR1 is SGHAT and CDR2 is FQNNGV. The CDR3 sequence is CASGGQGFRANVLTF. The CDR3 DNA sequence: TGTGCCAGCGGGGGACAGGGATTTCGGGCCAACGTCCTGACTTTC.

J is TRBJ2-3 and V is TRBV2; D gene ambiguous. V was clipped by 6 bases and J by 6 bases, with 7 bases between them. The CDR3 runs to 11 residues. Germline V CDR1 and CDR2: SNHLY, FYNNEI. The CDR3 reads CASSFDDTQYF. CDR3 nucleotides: TGTGCCAGCAGCTTTGATGATACGCAGTATTTT.

The chain recombines TRBV19 with TRBJ2-5, with 10 bases that match TRBD2. After removal of 3 bases from V and 5 bases from J, the junction contained 6 bases not matched to a gene. The CDR3 extends over 15 amino acids. The V gene's germline CDR1 is LNHDA and CDR2 SQIVND (reference sequence). The CDR3 sequence: CASSIASGRLETQYF. The CDR3 DNA reads as TGTGCCAGTAGTATTGCTAGCGGGAGATTGGAGACCCAGTACTTC. The full variable domain, in which reference TRBV19 and TRBJ2-5 provide the parts outside the CDR3, is DGGITQSPKYLFRKEGQNVTLSCEQNLNHDAMYWYRQDPGQGLRLIYYSQIVNDFQKGDIAEGYSVSREKKESFPLTVTSAQKNPTAFYLCASSIASGRLETQYFGPGTRLLVL.

V and J are TRBV5-6 and TRBJ1-1, with TRBD1 identical over 9 bases. V lost 4 bases to trimming and J lost 4 bases; unmatched junction nucleotides: 11. This CDR3 has 16 amino acids. The V gene's germline CDR1 is SGHDT and CDR2 YYEEEE. The chain's CDR3 is CASSPLTGGLGTEAFF. As DNA, the CDR3 is TGTGCCAGCAGCCCCCTGACAGGGGGACTTGGCACTGAAGCTTTCTTT. Filled out from reference TRBV5-6 and TRBJ1-1, the complete variable domain reads DAGVTQSPTHLIKTRGQQVTLRCSPKSGHDTVSWYQQALGQGPQFIFQYYEEEERQRGNFPDRFSGHQFPNYSSELNVNALLLGDSALYLCASSPLTGGLGTEAFFGQGTRLTVV.

This chain uses TRBV9 with TRBJ1-3, with D possibly TRBD1 on 5 matching bases. Germline CDR1 reads SGDLS; CDR2 reads YYNGEE. The V gene lost 3 bases and the J gene lost 0 bases, with 13 bases spanning the gap. The CDR3 is made up of 16 amino acids. The CDR3 nucleotides are TGTGCCAGCAGCGCCCAGGGCCTTACCTCTGGAAACACCATATATTTT. As protein: CASSAQGLTSGNTIYF.

The chain carries TRBV19 and TRBJ2-6; D is perhaps TRBD1 or TRBD2 (5 bases each). V gave up 0 bases and J gave up 4 bases, with 19 bases separating them. The CDR3 extends over 19 amino acids. CDR1 is LNHDA, CDR2 SQIVND, per germline (reference sequence). DNA for the CDR3: TGTGCCAGTAGTATAGACGTTGGGGGTCAGGGATCGGGGGCCAACGTCCTGACTTTC. Its translation: CASSIDVGGQGSGANVLTF.

The chain couples TRBV5-6 to TRBJ2-3; no definite D call. Germline loops: CDR1 SGHDT, CDR2 YYEEEE. The germline V and J ends were trimmed by 0 bases and 5 bases, with 7 bases remaining between them. The length of the CDR3 is 13 residues. The CDR3 nucleotides are TGTGCCAGCAGCTTGGTTGGGGAAGATACGCAGTATTTT. This gives the protein CASSLVGEDTQYF.

The V call is TRBV7-8, the J call TRBJ1-5; 8 bases are a match to TRBD1. Germline loops: CDR1 SGHVS, CDR2 FQNEAQ. V dropped 5 bases and J dropped 0; count of bases not matched to a gene: 18. The length of the CDR3 is 20 residues. The CDR3 here is CASSPTFLFGTGNSNQPQHF. CDR3 nucleotides: TGTGCCAGCAGCCCCACTTTTTTGTTCGGGACAGGAAATAGCAATCAGCCCCAGCATTTT. The whole variable domain, remainder taken from reference TRBV7-8 and TRBJ1-5, is GAGVSQSPRYKVAKRGQDVALRCDPISGHVSLFWYQQALGQGPEFLTYFQNEAQLDKSGLPSDRFFAERPEGSVSTLKIQRTQQEDSAVYLCASSPTFLFGTGNSNQPQHFGDGTRLSIL.

V is TRBV18 and J is TRBJ1-4; D perhaps matches TRBD1 (5 bases). The germline V gene has CDR1 KGHSH and CDR2 LQKENI. The CDR3 loop spans 16 amino acids. V was trimmed by 3 bases and J by 0 bases, leaving 11 bases between them. Written as DNA, the CDR3 is TGTGCCAGCTCACCTTCGCCGGGGGCAACTAATGAAAAACTGTTTTTT. This translates into CASSPSPGATNEKLFF. The full variable domain, rest sourced from reference TRBV18 and TRBJ1-4, is NAGVMQNPRHLVRRRGQEARLRCSPMKGHSHVYWYRQLPEEGLKFMVYLQKENIIDESGMPKERFSAEFPKEGPSILRIQQVVRGDSAAYFCASSPSPGATNEKLFFGSGTQLSVL.

This clone appeared a few times. The chain recombines TRBV27 with TRBJ2-7; TRBD2 is a possible D gene (5 bases). Germline V gives CDR1 MNHEY, CDR2 SMNVEV (reference sequence). V shed 7 bases and J shed 6 bases, with 13 bases lying between them. The CDR3 covers 12 residues. The CDR3 DNA reads as TGTGCCAGCATGGGAGCGAGGTCCGAGCAGTACTTC. The encoded protein is CASMGARSEQYF.

The chain employs TRBV9 and TRBJ1-5; D remains unclear. Germline V CDR1 and CDR2: SGDLS, YYNGEE. The CDR3 has 14 residues. V was trimmed by 0 bases and J by 7 bases, leaving 11 bases between them. The CDR3, as DNA: TGTGCCAGCAGCGTAGACGGGGATGTCCAGCCCCAGCATTTT. It encodes CASSVDGDVQPQHF.

The chain combines TRBV27 with TRBJ2-7; 11 positions match TRBD2. Germline-derived CDR1 and CDR2 are MNHEY and SMNVEV (reference sequence). The CDR3 is 17 amino acids. Trimming at V came to 0 bases and at J to 5 bases, leaving 9 bases not matched to a gene. This CDR3 is CASSLSPNSGRVNEQYF. The CDR3 DNA reads as TGTGCCAGCAGTTTATCCCCCAATAGCGGGAGGGTTAACGAGCAGTACTTC.

The chain couples TRBV7-8 to TRBJ1-5, with TRBD1 matching 9 bases. This CDR3 spans 16 amino acids. The germline V gene has CDR1 SGHVS and CDR2 FQNEAQ. J gave up 7 bases and V 6 bases, and 13 bases lay outside the gene matches. For the CDR3, the DNA is TGTGCCAGCAGTAGAAGAATCGGGACAGGGAACCAGCCCCAGCATTTT. Protein: CASSRRIGTGNQPQHF.

The chain joins TRBV6-1 to TRBJ2-7; D uncertain. V was shortened by 5 bases and J by 2 bases, with 13 bases between the two germline ends. Germline V gene sequence: CDR1 MNHNS, CDR2 SASEGT. The CDR3 totals 14 residues. The CDR3 coding sequence is TGTGCCAGCAGTACGTCCCGCGATACCTACGAGCAGTACTTC. Amino acids: CASSTSRDTYEQYF.

In its sample, this clone was seen a few times. The gene calls are TRBV6-6 and TRBJ1-5; a possible D gene is TRBD1 (6 bases). V gave up 6 bases and J gave up 2 bases, with 11 bases separating them. This CDR3 comprises 14 residues. Germline V CDR1 and CDR2: MNHNY, SVGAGI (reference sequence). CDR3 bases: TGTGCCAGCAGCCCCCCAGGGGGCAATCAGCCCCAGCATTTT. This encodes CASSPPGGNQPQHF.

This chain joins TRBV4-3 and TRBJ1-1; D unclear. CDR3 length: 11 amino acids. V gave up 3 bases and J gave up 2 bases, with 1 base separating them. CDR1 LGHNA and CDR2 YSLEER come from the germline V gene. CDR3 in DNA: TGCGCCAGCAGCCATAACACTGAAGCTTTCTTT. Its translation is CASSHNTEAFF.

The chain uses TRBV7-9 and TRBJ2-7; D is perhaps TRBD2 (5 bases). The CDR3 loop spans 16 amino acids. Germline CDR1 and CDR2: SEHNR and FQNEAQ (reference sequence). Trimming took 1 base from V and 4 from J, leaving 17 bases between them. The CDR3 region has the DNA TGTGCCAGCAGCTTAGAAATCGGGGATTTCGTGTACGAGCAGTACTTC. It encodes CASSLEIGDFVYEQYF.

With regard to this clone: Other DNA sequences in this specimen translate into the identical CDR3. This sequence joins TRBV15 and TRBJ1-4, with unresolved D. Germline CDR1 LNHNV, CDR2 YYDKDF (reference sequence). The CDR3 is 15 residues long. The ends were cut back, 0 bases at V and 4 bases at J, with 9 bases in the middle. CDR3 loop: CATSRDLGGNEKLFF. The CDR3, as DNA: TGTGCCACCAGCAGAGATCTCGGTGGTAATGAAAAACTGTTTTTT.

The rearrangement links TRBV28 to TRBJ2-7, with 11 bases identical to TRBD1. CDR3 length equals 15 residues. Per the germline V gene, CDR1 is MDHEN and CDR2 is SYDVKM. The ends lost 5 bases at V and 2 bases at J; junction bases unmatched: 5. The CDR3 here is CASSTPDRGPYEQYF. CDR3 nucleotides: TGTGCCAGCAGTACCCCGGACAGGGGGCCCTACGAGCAGTACTTC.

This chain joins TRBV11-2 and TRBJ2-2; no definite D call. The length of the CDR3 is 15 residues. Deletions cut 3 bases from V and 8 bases from J, with 16 bases between. Per germline, CDR1 SGHAT and CDR2 FQNNGV. This chain's CDR3 is CASSLEYGPIGELFF. DNA of the CDR3: TGTGCCAGCAGCTTGGAATACGGACCTATAGGGGAGCTGTTTTTT.